The sequence of this TCR beta chain was determined in a study of CD8+CD57+ T cells in acquired aplastic anemia. Overall study context: Sorted CD4+ and CD8+ cells gave an average of approximately 3.4 ug of DNA.

Genomic DNA served as template for TCR beta VDJ and CDR3 profiling. TCRdb used MiXCR to reprocess the reads, holding one entry per CDR3 protein. Found here are approximately 270,000 distinct CDR3 sequences, approximately 55% of them singletons; the top ten hold 6.5% to 10%. Study outcomes and limitations: Patients and controls shared twenty-nine CD8+ CDR3 sequences. Significant differences in CD8+ Simpson's diversity were not observed between patients and controls.

A remark on this clonotype: No antigen is known for it.

The clonotype originates from a human donor with severe aplastic anemia or a healthy control (not recorded which). The material sequenced was sorted CD4+, CD8+, or CD8+CD57+ T cells (not recorded which) from PBMCs.

DNA of the CDR3: TGCAGCGCTCCTCTTGGTAACTATGGCTACACCTTC. Translating it yields CSAPLGNYGYTF. The chain links TRBV29-1 to TRBJ1-2, with no clear D. Germline CDR1 and CDR2: SQVTM and ANQGSEA. The germline V and J ends were trimmed by 7 bases and 1 base, with 10 bases remaining between them. The CDR3 runs 12 residues.